One sample yielded the 12 T cell receptor beta chains listed below, sequenced in a study of T cell responses to AZD1222 COVID-19 vaccine. Clones were sequenced by immunoSEQ multiplex PCR, and TCRdb holds only the in-frame ones, with some missing. Counted here are 180,000 or so clones, about 92% occurring once; the ten biggest clones make up approximately 2.5%. This sample comprised peripheral blood, obtained on day 0 of AZD1222 vaccination. Receptors were obtained from an adult in good health.

The CDR3 nucleotides read TGCGCCAGCAGCCAAGACCGGACTAGCGGGAGGACCTACAATGAGCAGTTCTTC. Encoded protein: CASSQDRTSGRTYNEQFF. The V gene is TRBV4-1, the J gene TRBJ2-1; TRBD2 matches 14 bases. The V and J ends lost 0 bases and 2 bases, in that order; junction bases with no gene match: 3. The CDR3 contains 18 residues. Germline V gene data show CDR1 as MGHRA and CDR2 as YSYEKL.

The CDR3 loop is CASSGRTGDQPQHF. The CDR3 nucleotides read TGTGCCAGCAGTGGCCGGACAGGGGACCAGCCCCAGCATTTT. This rearrangement joins TRBV2 to TRBJ1-5; 9 bases are a match to TRBD1. Germline-derived CDR1 and CDR2 are SNHLY and FYNNEI. The CDR3 contains 14 residues. The J segment lost 7 bases and the V segment lost 4 bases, leaving 5 bases of the junction unmatched.

The chain has TRBV27 and TRBJ2-7; D tentatively fits TRBD1 or TRBD2 (6 bases each). The CDR3 spans 15 residues. The germline CDR1 and CDR2 sequences are MNHEY and SMNVEV (reference sequence). The V end was cut by 6 bases, the J end by 3 bases, with 18 bases between. The CDR3 nucleotides read TGTGCCAGCAGGATTGGCGGGACACTGGGCTACGAGCAGTACTTC. It yields the protein CASRIGGTLGYEQYF.

The chain uses TRBV14 and TRBJ2-2; 7 bases match TRBD1. The V segment lost 4 bases and the J segment 4 bases; nucleotides outside the gene matches: 6. The CDR3 spans 15 residues. The germline V gene has CDR1 SGHDN and CDR2 FVKESK. CDR3 nucleotides: TGTGCCAGCAGCCCTCCCGGGACAGCCACCGGGGAGCTGTTTTTT. Translating gives CASSPPGTATGELFF.

The rearrangement links TRBV19 to TRBJ1-2, with 7 bases lining up with TRBD1. V trimming: 2 bases; J trimming: 2 bases; junction bases outside the gene matches: 5. CDR1 is LNHDA, CDR2 SQIVND, per germline (reference sequence). The CDR3 length is 15 residues. Written as DNA, the CDR3 is TGTGCCAGTAGTATAATGAGAGGGGGCAACTATGGCTACACCTTC. Amino acids: CASSIMRGGNYGYTF.

The J gene is TRBJ2-1, the V gene TRBV5-1, with D perhaps matching TRBD1 or TRBD2 (5 bases each). Deletions cut 2 bases from V and 8 bases from J, with 23 bases between. This CDR3 spans 17 amino acids. Germline V gene lookup returns CDR1 SGHRS and CDR2 YFSETQ. The CDR3 DNA sequence: TGCGCCAGCAGCTTTGGGCGAGGGGATGGAGCACACGATGAGCAGTTCTTC. It encodes CASSFGRGDGAHDEQFF.

This clone was seen a single time. The J gene is TRBJ2-7, the V gene TRBV19, with D perhaps TRBD1 or TRBD2 (5 bases each). The CDR3 sequence is 13 residues long. The V and J ends lost 7 bases and 2 bases respectively, with 12 bases between them. Germline loops: CDR1 LNHDA, CDR2 SQIVND (reference sequence). CDR3 sequence (DNA): TGTGCCAGTAAGGGGACGGGTCCCTACGAGCAGTACTTC. This encodes CASKGTGPYEQYF.

V and J are TRBV28 and TRBJ1-6, with no clear D. V was pared by 5 bases and J by 14 bases, with 16 bases between. Germline CDR1 and CDR2: MDHEN and SYDVKM. The CDR3 runs 13 residues. Here the CDR3 DNA reads TGTGCCAGCAGTCCACCGGGAGAGGTTGCCCTCCACTTT. This encodes CASSPPGEVALHF. Drawing the rest from reference TRBV28 and TRBJ1-6, the complete variable domain is DVKVTQSSRYLVKRTGEKVFLECVQDMDHENMFWYRQDPGLGLRLIYFSYDVKMKEKGDIPEGYSVSREKKERFSLILESASTNQTSMYLCASSPPGEVALHFGNGTRLTVT.

The chain joins TRBV27 to TRBJ1-5; D not resolved. The CDR3 is 13 amino acids. Germline V lookup: CDR1 MNHEY, CDR2 SMNVEV (reference sequence). With 4 bases removed from V and 4 bases from J, the gap between germline ends came to 8 bases. Here the CDR3 DNA reads TGTGCCAGCAGTTCCCAGTGGAATCAGCCCCAGCATTTT. Translation gives CASSSQWNQPQHF.

The V call is TRBV27, the J call TRBJ2-7; TRBD1 aligns across 9 bases. Germline-derived CDR1 and CDR2 are MNHEY and SMNVEV (reference sequence). Unmatched junction bases numbered 13, after V lost 8 bases and J lost 5 bases. The CDR3 runs to 15 residues. The CDR3 DNA reads as TGTGCCAGCTTCGCTGGGACAGGGTCGAGAGACGAGCAGTACTTC. Its translation: CASFAGTGSRDEQYF.

The V and J genes are TRBV27 and TRBJ2-7; the match to TRBD2 covers 10 bases. This CDR3 comprises 14 residues. Germline V lookup: CDR1 MNHEY, CDR2 SMNVEV (reference sequence). V trimming: 5 bases; J trimming: 7 bases; junction bases outside the gene matches: 8. As DNA, the CDR3 is TGTGCCAGCAGTCCGGGGACTAGCGTTTATGAGCAGTACTTC. Translation: CASSPGTSVYEQYF.

The chain links TRBV29-1 to TRBJ1-1; D gene uncertain. The CDR3 loop spans 13 amino acids. The V end lost 4 bases, the J end lost 4 bases, and 13 bases lay between the germline ends. Germline values: CDR1 SQVTM, CDR2 ANQGSEA. CDR3 in amino acids: CSVGMGAGTEAFF. CDR3 nucleotides: TGCAGCGTTGGAATGGGCGCAGGCACTGAAGCTTTCTTT.